This TCR beta chain was found in a study of CD8+ T cells in alopecia areata. Overall study context: Tofacitinib ran 6 to 18 months, followed by 6 months off drug. Scalp area affected, as a percentage, set the severity score of treated patients.

A word on this clone: Its specificity is not known.

With 6 bases clipped from V and 0 bases from J, the junction kept 7 bases outside the gene matches. Per the germline V gene, CDR1 is SEHNR and CDR2 is FQNEAQ (reference sequence). CDR3 length: 15 amino acids. Study-wide points: With one nonresponder, baseline CD8+ expansion's link to response remains uncertain. Among the top 100, expanded CD8+ clones, as well as scalp clonality, were significantly decreased by tofacitinib.

As for treatment: oral pan-JAK inhibitor, 5-10 mg twice daily. cDNA reverse transcribed from extracted RNA served as the sequencing template. Some clones are missing from TCRdb's copy, which holds only in-frame ones; the method was immunoSEQ multiplex PCR. The table has approximately 150,000 clones, 50% to 75% seen once; the top ten hold around 15%. Sequenced here: CD4+ T cells sorted from blood, sampled at approximately week 61, from a patient treated with tofacitinib. This TCR was recovered from a human donor with alopecia areata. The chain joins TRBV7-9 to TRBJ1-1; 7 nucleotides agree with TRBD1. The DNA for the CDR3 is TGTGCCAGCAGGCCGACAGGGAGCCTGAACACTGAAGCTTTCTTT. Translation: CASRPTGSLNTEAFF.